Below, one T cell receptor (beta chain) is given with its context. What it binds is not known. This specimen belongs to a study of regulatory T cells in long-lasting Graves disease. Findings and limits, study-wide: Persistent patients had more shared public clonotypes (fewer than 3,000) than new patients (roughly 900). Persistent disease preferred TRBV28, TRBJ1-2 and TRBJ2-5; new disease, TRBV20-1 and TRBJ2-1.

HTBI primers from iRepertoire and Arm-PCR of CDR3 regions yielded the TCR beta libraries. MiXCR, run by TCRdb on the multiplex PCR reads, gives a single entry per CDR3 protein. The sample lists around 510,000 distinct CDR3 sequences; less than 25% were seen once. Time point meaning: persistent/refractory GD, antithyroid drugs over 5 years with positive TRAb. After RNA was extracted from PBMCs, the TCR library was made from it. The germline V gene has CDR1 MNHNS and CDR2 SASEGT. The CDR3 extends over 13 amino acids. The V end was cut by 8 bases, the J end by 3 bases, with 13 bases between. This clonotype was obtained from a female donor with Graves disease. The material sequenced was peripheral blood mononuclear cells (PBMCs), taken when the disease was refractory, from a patient treated with antithyroid drugs. The chain carries TRBV6-1 and TRBJ1-1; a possible D gene is TRBD1 (6 bases). The CDR3 spells CASGRDTYTEAFF. The CDR3 bases are TGTGCCAGCGGAAGGGACACCTACACTGAAGCTTTCTTT.